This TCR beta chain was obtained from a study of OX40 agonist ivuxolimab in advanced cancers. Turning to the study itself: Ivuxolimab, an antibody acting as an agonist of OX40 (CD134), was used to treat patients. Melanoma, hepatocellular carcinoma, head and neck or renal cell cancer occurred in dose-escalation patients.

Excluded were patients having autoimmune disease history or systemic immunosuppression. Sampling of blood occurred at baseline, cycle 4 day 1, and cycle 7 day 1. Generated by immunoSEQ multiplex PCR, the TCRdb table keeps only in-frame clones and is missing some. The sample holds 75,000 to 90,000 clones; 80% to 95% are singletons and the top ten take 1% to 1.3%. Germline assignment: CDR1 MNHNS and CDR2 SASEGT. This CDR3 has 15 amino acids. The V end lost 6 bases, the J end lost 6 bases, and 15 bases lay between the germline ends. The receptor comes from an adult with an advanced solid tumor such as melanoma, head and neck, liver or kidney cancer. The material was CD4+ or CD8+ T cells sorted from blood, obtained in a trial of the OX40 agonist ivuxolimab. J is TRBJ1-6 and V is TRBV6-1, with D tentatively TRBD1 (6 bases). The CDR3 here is CASRPDSQINSPLHF. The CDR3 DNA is TGTGCCAGCAGGCCGGACAGCCAAATTAATTCACCCCTCCACTTT.